Sequencing of this T cell receptor (beta chain) was carried out in a study of cytomegalovirus exposure and HLA in healthy donors. Study background: Early released data comprised around 85 million unique TCRs from HLA-typed donors.

PCR employed 60 Vbeta and 13 Jbeta primers. The assay was immunoSEQ multiplex PCR, and TCRdb's table has in-frame clones only and misses some. This repertoire shows 160,000 or so clones, roughly 80% found once; its top ten account for around 0.96%. Study observations and caveats: HLA alleles were associated with fewer than 20,000 TCR beta sequences in a later analysis at 0.05 false discovery rate. A later examination showed that TCR association rates differed by HLA locus, with DRB1 most and HLA-C fewest. More clonal expansion characterized HLA-associated TCR beta chains than equally common others in a later analysis.

The CDR3 covers 15 residues. CDR1 and CDR2 from the germline V gene are SGHDT and YYEEEE. Trimming took 4 bases from V and 2 from J, leaving 16 bases between them. On this clone itself: The antigen is undetermined.

Sequenced: PBMCs. The V gene is TRBV5-6, the J gene TRBJ2-7; D gene ambiguous. This clonotype was sampled from a man aged 30-40 years in good health and CMV-seronegative. CDR3 amino acids: CASSPPGGRAYEQYF. In DNA, the CDR3 is TGTGCCAGCAGCCCACCTGGCGGTCGGGCCTACGAGCAGTACTTC. Supplemented by reference TRBV5-6 and TRBJ2-7, the full variable domain reads DAGVTQSPTHLIKTRGQQVTLRCSPKSGHDTVSWYQQALGQGPQFIFQYYEEEERQRGNFPDRFSGHQFPNYSSELNVNALLLGDSALYLCASSPPGGRAYEQYFGPGTRLTVT.